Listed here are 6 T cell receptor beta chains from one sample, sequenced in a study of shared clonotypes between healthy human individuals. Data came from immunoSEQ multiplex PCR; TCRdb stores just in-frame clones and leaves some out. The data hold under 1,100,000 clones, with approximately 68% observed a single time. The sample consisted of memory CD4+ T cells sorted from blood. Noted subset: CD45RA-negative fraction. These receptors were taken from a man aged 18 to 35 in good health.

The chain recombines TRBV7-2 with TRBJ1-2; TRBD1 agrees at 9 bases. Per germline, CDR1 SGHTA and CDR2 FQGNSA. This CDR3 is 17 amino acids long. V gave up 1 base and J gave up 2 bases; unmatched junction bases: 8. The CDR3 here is CASSLEAVGTGNYGYTF. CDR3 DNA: TGTGCCAGCAGCTTAGAGGCGGTGGGGACAGGGAACTATGGCTACACCTTC.

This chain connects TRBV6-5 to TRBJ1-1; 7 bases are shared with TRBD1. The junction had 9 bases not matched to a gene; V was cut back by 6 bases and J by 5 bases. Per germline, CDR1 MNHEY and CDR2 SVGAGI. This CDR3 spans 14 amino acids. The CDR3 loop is CASRATGWGTEAFF. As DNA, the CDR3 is TGTGCCAGCAGGGCGACAGGGTGGGGGACTGAAGCTTTCTTT.

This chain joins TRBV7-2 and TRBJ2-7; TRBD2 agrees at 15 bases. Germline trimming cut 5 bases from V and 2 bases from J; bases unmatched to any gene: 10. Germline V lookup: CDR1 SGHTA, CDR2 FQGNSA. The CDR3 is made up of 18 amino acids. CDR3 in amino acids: CASSPRTSGGAEAYEQYF. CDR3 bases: TGTGCCAGCAGCCCCAGGACTAGCGGGGGGGCCGAGGCCTACGAGCAGTACTTC.

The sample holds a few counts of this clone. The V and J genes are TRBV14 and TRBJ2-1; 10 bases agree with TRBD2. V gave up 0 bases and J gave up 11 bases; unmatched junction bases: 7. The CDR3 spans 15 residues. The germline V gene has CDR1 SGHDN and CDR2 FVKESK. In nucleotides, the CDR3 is TGTGCCAGCAGCCAAGAACCTAGCGGGGGCCCACAGCAGTTCTTC. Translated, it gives CASSQEPSGGPQQFF.

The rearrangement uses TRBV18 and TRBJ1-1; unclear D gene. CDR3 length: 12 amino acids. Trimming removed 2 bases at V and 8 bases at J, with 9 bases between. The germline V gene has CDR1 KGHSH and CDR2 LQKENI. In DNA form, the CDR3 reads TGTGCCAGCTCACCATTCGACGGGGAAGCTTTCTTT. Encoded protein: CASSPFDGEAFF.

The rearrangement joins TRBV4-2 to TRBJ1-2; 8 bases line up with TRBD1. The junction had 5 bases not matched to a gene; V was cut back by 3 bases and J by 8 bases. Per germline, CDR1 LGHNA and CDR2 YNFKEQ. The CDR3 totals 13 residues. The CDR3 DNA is TGTGCCAGCAGCCAGGGGACAGGCGGCGGCTACACCTTC. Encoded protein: CASSQGTGGGYTF.